The TCR beta chain under discussion was sequenced for a study of T cell repertoires in cytomegalovirus infection. The overall study: Evidence of both CMV infection and a matching HLA type came from public TCR beta signatures. Study-wide results and caveats: CMV-specific TCR beta clonotypes restricted by HLA-C were the ones dominating the ex vivo response. Frequencies of public TCR beta families were cumulated, and this identified carriers of CMV plus the relevant HLA.

The V gene end was trimmed by 5 bases and the J gene end by 2 bases; junction bases not matched to a gene: 9. Germline assignment: CDR1 SGHTA and CDR2 FQGNSA. The CDR3 is 16 residues long. In its sample, this clonotype was seen many times. Its antigen is unidentified. TCRdb used MiXCR to reprocess the reads, holding one entry per CDR3 protein. The sample lists 60,000 to 75,000 distinct CDR3 sequences, 20% to 25% occurring once. The chain uses TRBV7-2 and TRBJ2-5, with 9 positions matching TRBD2. Specimen: PBMCs, sequenced either directly or after in vitro stimulation (not recorded which). This sequence originates from a human donor in good health (CMV status not recorded). Some clones in this sample may be carry-over from other donors' samples. The CDR3 DNA follows: TGTGCCAGCAGCCCTATGAACCTAGCGGGACAAGAGACCCAGTACTTC. Protein product: CASSPMNLAGQETQYF.